A selection of T cell receptor beta chains follows, all from one sample in a study of cytomegalovirus exposure and HLA in healthy donors. The repertoire was sequenced with immunoSEQ multiplex PCR; TCRdb's copy has only in-frame clones and lacks some. The data show some 98,000 clones, around 90% seen once. Material for sequencing was PBMCs. Source of these receptors: a woman aged 25 to 45 in good health and CMV-seronegative. Each CDR3 is given with its conserved first and last residue. Fields, in order: V gene, J gene, clone size, D gene, CDR3 protein, CDR3 DNA. A D gene is named only where the DNA matches it firmly. Size values are once, few and many counts, or a class for expanded clones, and some rows have none.

>TRBV7-3|TRBJ2-1|.|.
CASSRTGFYNEQFF
TGTGCCAGCAGCAGAACAGGGTTCTACAATGAGCAGTTCTTC
>TRBV7-2|TRBJ2-3|.|.
CASSLQGSPDTQYF
TGTGCCAGCAGCTTACAGGGCTCGCCAGATACGCAGTATTTT
>TRBV19|TRBJ2-7|once|TRBD1
CASSRDRFSYEQYF
TGTGCCAGTAGCCGGGACAGGTTCTCCTACGAGCAGTACTTC
>TRBV4-1|TRBJ1-3|.|TRBD1
CASSQTGQLGSGNTIYF
TGCGCCAGCAGCCAGACGGGACAGCTAGGCTCTGGAAACACCATATATTTT
>TRBV6-6|TRBJ2-3|.|TRBD1
CASSAGTGGPDTQYF
TGTGCCAGCAGTGCCGGGACAGGGGGTCCAGATACGCAGTATTTT
>TRBV28|TRBJ2-2|.|TRBD1
CASSAPGQGIGGELFF
TGTGCCAGCAGTGCACCGGGACAGGGCATCGGCGGGGAGCTGTTTTTT
>TRBV28|TRBJ2-1|.|TRBD2
CATQREVSYNEQFF
TGTGCCACCCAGCGGGAGGTCTCCTACAATGAGCAGTTCTTC
>TRBV7-6|TRBJ2-2|.|TRBD2
CASSSTLAGGNTGELFF
TGTGCCAGCAGCTCTACTTTAGCGGGAGGTAACACCGGGGAGCTGTTTTTT
>TRBV7-8|TRBJ2-2|few|.
CASSVDRNTGELFF
TGTGCCAGCAGCGTAGACAGGAACACCGGGGAGCTGTTTTTT
>TRBV25-1|TRBJ1-1|.|.
CASRGHTEAFF
TGTGCCAGCAGGGGCCACACTGAAGCTTTCTTT
>TRBV9|TRBJ1-3|.|.
CASSVNRVAGNTIYF
TGTGCCAGCAGCGTAAACAGGGTGGCAGGAAACACCATATATTTT
>TRBV19|TRBJ2-1|.|TRBD2
CASSIAGGHLNEQFF
TGTGCCAGTAGTATAGCGGGAGGGCACCTCAATGAGCAGTTCTTC
>TRBV2|TRBJ2-2|.|.
CASVVRGGFTGELFF
TGTGCCTCCGTGGTTCGGGGTGGTTTCACCGGGGAGCTGTTTTTT
>TRBV10-3|TRBJ2-7|.|TRBD2
CAISLLAASYEQYF
TGTGCCATCAGTTTACTAGCGGCCTCCTACGAGCAGTACTTC
>TRBV5-1|TRBJ2-1|.|TRBD1
CASRSTGGGNEQFF
TGCGCCAGCAGGTCTACAGGGGGTGGAAATGAGCAGTTCTTC
>TRBV5-1|TRBJ2-1|.|.
CASSFGTYNEQFF
TGCGCCAGCAGCTTCGGGACCTACAATGAGCAGTTCTTC
>TRBV10-3|TRBJ2-7|.|TRBD1
CAISTGQAAYEQYF
TGTGCCATCAGTACGGGACAGGCCGCCTACGAGCAGTACTTC
>TRBV5-1|TRBJ2-5|.|.
CASSRRRGDHQETQYF
TGCGCCAGCAGCCGACGGCGAGGTGACCACCAAGAGACCCAGTACTTC
>TRBV28|TRBJ2-7|.|.
CASSFSGSNEQYF
TGTGCCAGCAGTTTTTCAGGGTCGAACGAGCAGTACTTC
>TRBV10-3|TRBJ2-7|.|.
CAIRDPGRVSYEQYF
TGTGCCATCAGGGACCCTGGCAGGGTTAGTTACGAGCAGTACTTC
>TRBV7-2|TRBJ1-5|.|.
CASSPDSSNQPQHF
TGTGCCAGCAGCCCCGACAGCAGCAATCAGCCCCAGCATTTT
>TRBV5-4|TRBJ2-4|few|.
CASSLAVGEDIQYF
TGTGCCAGCAGCTTAGCGGTGGGGGAGGACATTCAGTACTTC
>TRBV7-9|TRBJ2-7|once|.
CASSLGHGYEQYF
TGTGCCAGCAGCCTCGGACACGGCTACGAGCAGTACTTC
>TRBV29-1|TRBJ2-3|.|.
CSVAGGLNELASTDTQYF
TGCAGCGTTGCCGGTGGGCTAAACGAACTAGCAAGTACAGATACGCAGTATTTT
>TRBV29-1|TRBJ1-1|.|TRBD1
CSAQSTGVQGGFF
TGCAGCGCCCAGAGTACAGGGGTCCAAGGCGGTTTCTTT
>TRBV27|TRBJ2-2|once|.
CASSLLGSTGELFF
TGTGCCAGCAGTTTACTGGGGAGCACCGGGGAGCTGTTTTTT
>TRBV6-5|TRBJ2-7|.|.
CASGGRGVRTYEQYF
TGTGCCAGCGGAGGGCGGGGCGTAAGAACCTACGAGCAGTACTTC
>TRBV19|TRBJ2-3|once|TRBD2
CASSLQLSGSQYF
TGTGCCAGTAGTCTCCAATTAAGCGGGAGCCAGTATTTT
>TRBV6-5|TRBJ2-3|.|TRBD1
CASSFRDRVEDTQYF
TGTGCCAGCAGTTTCCGGGACAGGGTTGAAGATACGCAGTATTTT
>TRBV5-1|TRBJ1-2|.|TRBD1
CASSPDRDLYYGYTF
TGCGCCAGCAGCCCCGACAGGGATTTATACTATGGCTACACCTTC
>TRBV2|TRBJ2-3|.|.
CATRERYGTDTQYF
TGTGCCACCAGGGAGCGGTACGGCACAGATACGCAGTATTTT
>TRBV5-4|TRBJ2-1|once|.
CASSPDKSYNEQFF
TGTGCCAGCAGCCCTGACAAGTCCTACAATGAGCAGTTCTTC
>TRBV5-1|TRBJ2-7|once|.
CASSSGIGGGVSTLHTRYEQYF
TGCGCCAGCAGCTCTGGCATTGGCGGAGGGGTATCCACCCTTCACACTCGCTACGAGCAGTACTTC
>TRBV28|TRBJ2-7|.|.
CASSLSRAPYEQYF
TGTGCCAGCAGTTTATCCAGGGCCCCCTACGAGCAGTACTTC
>TRBV5-1|TRBJ1-6|.|.
CASSLTPDNSPLHF
TGCGCCAGCAGCTTGACACCCGATAATTCACCCCTCCACTTT
>TRBV28|TRBJ2-7|.|.
CASSFSGSGEQYF
TGTGCCAGCAGTTTTTCCGGATCAGGGGAGCAGTACTTC
>TRBV7-2|TRBJ2-7|.|.
CASSSRPPGGPEQYF
TGTGCCAGCAGCTCCAGACCCCCCGGGGGGCCCGAGCAGTACTTC
>TRBV7-8|TRBJ2-2|.|TRBD2
CASSLVAGGPPRELFF
TGTGCCAGCAGCTTAGTAGCGGGGGGCCCCCCTCGTGAGCTGTTTTTT
>TRBV28|TRBJ1-5|once|.
CASSLAPGTQYQPQHF
TGTGCCAGCAGTTTGGCCCCCGGGACACAGTACCAGCCCCAGCATTTT
>TRBV19|TRBJ2-2|.|.
CASSSGSFTGELFF
TGTGCCAGTAGTAGCGGCTCATTCACCGGGGAGCTGTTTTTT